This T cell receptor beta chain derives from a study of T cells in women clearing cervical HPV infection. Cervical HPV DNA detected by MY09/MY11 PCR, typed by dot-blot. About this clone itself: Its antigen is unidentified. The read terminates 3 residues before the CDR3 end, so the remaining end is supplied by the germline J gene.

The CDR3 extends over 15 amino acids. The germline V gene has CDR1 SGHTA and CDR2 FQGTGA. Generated by immunoSEQ multiplex PCR, the TCRdb table keeps only in-frame clones and is missing some. Its listing shows tens of thousands of clones. Study-level findings and limits: CIN3+ cases had significantly higher TCR richness than controls; evenness did not differ.

The TCR originated in a woman between 18 and 75 years old with a cervical HPV16 infection that either progressed to CIN3+ or cleared (not recorded which). Sequences were obtained from blood buffy coat. The chain links TRBV7-3 to TRBJ2-3; D is perhaps TRBD1 (5 bases). The CDR3 sequence is CASSPGFISQETQYF. The CDR3 DNA, read in part, is TGTGCCAGCAGTCCAGGGTTCATTTCCCAAGAGACG. Combining the CDR3 with reference TRBV7-3 and TRBJ2-3 gives the whole variable domain GAGVSQTPSNKVTEKGKYVELRCDPISGHTALYWYRQSLGQGPEFLIYFQGTGAADDSGLPNDRFFAVRPEGSVSTLKIQRTERGDSAVYLCASSPGFISQETQYFGPGTRLTVL.